The 24 T cell receptor beta chains reported below all come from one sample, sequenced in a study of Graves' ophthalmopathy and Graves' hyperthyroidism. Transcripts of RNA were the source for amplifying TCR beta CDR3 regions. Investigators did first-round RT-PCR with HTBI primers, then second-round multiplex PCR. TCRdb recomputed calls from the multiplex PCR reads with MiXCR, one row per CDR3 protein. This sample has hundreds of thousands of distinct CDR3 sequences, with approximately 22% found just once. Sequencing input: peripheral blood. These receptors were taken from a woman under 30 with stable Graves' hyperthyroidism. Some clones in this sample may be carry-over from other donors' samples.

This clonotype occurred a few times. CDR3 DNA: TGTGCCAACAAACAGGAGCGGGCAGCTTTGGGCTATGGCTACACCTTC. As protein: CANKQERAALGYGYTF. The chain employs TRBV10-3 and TRBJ1-2, with D tentatively TRBD1 (5 bases). V dropped 10 bases and J dropped 4 bases, with 25 bases sitting between them. Germline V lookup: CDR1 ENHRY, CDR2 SYGVKD. CDR3 length: 16 amino acids.

The chain links TRBV6-1 to TRBJ1-2, with D perhaps matching TRBD1 (5 bases). V lost 11 bases, J lost 2 bases, and 9 bases lay in between. The CDR3 is 11 amino acids. Germline V gene lookup returns CDR1 MNHNS and CDR2 SASEGT. The CDR3 DNA follows: TGTGCCCTCAGGGAAAACTATGGCTACACCTTC. Protein product: CALRENYGYTF.

This clonotype was detected many times. This chain links TRBV20-1 with TRBJ2-7, with 8 positions matching TRBD1. The CDR3 covers 19 residues. The V segment lost 2 bases and the J segment 0 bases; nucleotides outside the gene matches: 18. Looked up from germline, CDR1 is DFQATT and CDR2 is SNEGSKA (reference sequence). CDR3 residues: CSARTYESGQGLFSYEQYF. In nucleotides, the CDR3 is TGCAGTGCTAGAACCTACGAATCCGGACAGGGCCTATTCTCCTACGAGCAGTACTTC.

This clonotype was recorded many times. The chain carries TRBV29-1 and TRBJ1-1; TRBD1 agrees at 7 bases. The CDR3 is made up of 14 amino acids. Per germline, CDR1 SQVTM and CDR2 ANQGSEA. V shed 5 bases, J shed 5 bases, and the junction held 11 bases outside the gene matches. The CDR3 protein is CSVLGQRSLTEAFF. The CDR3 bases are TGCAGCGTTTTGGGACAGAGAAGTTTAACTGAAGCTTTCTTT.

This clonotype was counted at least ten times. The chain carries TRBV15 and TRBJ2-2; D not certain. The V end lost 3 bases, the J end lost 1 base, and 9 bases lay between the germline ends. Germline-derived CDR1 and CDR2 are LNHNV and YYDKDF (reference sequence). This CDR3 contains 15 residues. DNA for the CDR3: TGTGCCACCAGCAGGCCAACAGAGAACACCGGGGAGCTGTTTTTT. Translation gives CATSRPTENTGELFF.

This clonotype was found many times. CDR3 DNA sequence: TGTGCCAGCAGCGTAGGGTTCGGGCAGCCCCAGCATTTT. Its protein product is CASSVGFGQPQHF. The chain carries TRBV9 and TRBJ1-5; D remains unclear. The V end was cut by 0 bases, the J end by 7 bases, with 8 bases between. The CDR3 sequence is 13 residues long. Germline-derived CDR1 and CDR2 are SGDLS and YYNGEE. Using reference TRBV9 and TRBJ1-5 for the parts outside the CDR3, the full variable domain is DSGVTQTPKHLITATGQRVTLRCSPRSGDLSVYWYQQSLDQGLQFLIQYYNGEERAKGNILERFSAQQFPDLHSELNLSSLELGDSALYFCASSVGFGQPQHFGDGTRLSIL.

Written as DNA, the CDR3 is TGTGCCAGCAGGCCTCAGTGGGAAGGCTACACCTTC. Encoded protein: CASRPQWEGYTF. The gene calls are TRBV28 and TRBJ1-2; D is ambiguous. This CDR3 region has 12 residues. V was shortened by 6 bases and J by 8 bases, with 13 bases between the two germline ends. Per germline, CDR1 MDHEN and CDR2 SYDVKM.

This clonotype appeared many times. The chain has TRBV19 and TRBJ2-5; 12 nucleotides line up with TRBD2. CDR3 length: 17 residues. Germline lookup yields CDR1 LNHDA and CDR2 SQIVND (reference sequence). The J segment lost 1 base and the V segment lost 5 bases, leaving 8 bases of the junction unmatched. As DNA, the CDR3 is TGTGCCAGTAGTCGAGGACTAGCGGGGAAAACCCAAGAGACCCAGTACTTC. Its protein is CASSRGLAGKTQETQYF.

This clonotype was picked up many times. V gene TRBV25-1 combines with J gene TRBJ2-5; 9 bases map to TRBD1. Germline V gives CDR1 MGHDK, CDR2 SYGVNS. This CDR3 spans 16 amino acids. V lost 8 bases to trimming and J lost 2 bases; unmatched junction nucleotides: 12. In DNA, the CDR3 is TGTGCCAGCGCAAAGGACAGGGGATGGGGACAAGAGACCCAGTACTTC. Its translation: CASAKDRGWGQETQYF.

This clonotype was counted many times. The CDR3 sequence is CASSPRTASSGYGYTF. The DNA for the CDR3 is TGTGCCAGCAGTCCCCGGACAGCCTCATCGGGCTATGGCTACACCTTC. The V gene is TRBV28, the J gene TRBJ1-2; D is possibly TRBD1 (6 bases). Germline-derived CDR1 and CDR2 are MDHEN and SYDVKM. The CDR3 is made up of 16 amino acids. V was trimmed by 5 bases and J by 4 bases, leaving 20 bases between them.

This clonotype was counted ten times or more. The chain employs TRBV6-1 and TRBJ2-7; the match to TRBD1 covers 7 bases. CDR1 is MNHNS and CDR2 is SASEGT in the germline V gene. This CDR3 contains 14 residues. Trimming took 4 bases from V and 2 from J; bases not matched to a gene: 5. Here the CDR3 DNA reads TGTGCCAGCAGTGGGTGGACAGGAGCCTACGAGCAGTACTTC. This translates into CASSGWTGAYEQYF.

At least ten counts were recorded for this clonotype. Relative to the germline gene, one junction end is altered; a read error may explain this. The chain links TRBV12-3 or TRBV12-4 to TRBJ2-7, with D possibly matching TRBD2 (5 bases). CDR3 length: 12 amino acids. CDR3 coding DNA: TGTGCCAGCAGCCCCACAGACTACGGGCAGTACTTC. This gives the protein CASSPTDYGQYF.

This clonotype has only one observation. The chain joins TRBV6-4 to TRBJ1-1; D is undetermined. Germline CDR1 is MRHNA and CDR2 is SNTAGT. The CDR3 contains 11 residues. Trimming removed 7 bases from V and 9 bases from J, with 12 bases in between. CDR3 region: CASTDGSKAFF. In DNA form, the CDR3 reads TGTGCCAGCACCGACGGGTCAAAAGCTTTCTTT.

Details on this clonotype: At one end the junction does not follow the germline gene, possibly because of a read error. The V call is TRBV29-1, the J call TRBJ1-2; D not certain. The CDR3 sequence is 12 residues long. From germline, CDR1 is SQVTM and CDR2 ANQGSEA. Written as DNA, the CDR3 is TGCAACGTTGTCGCCCCCGGGGATGGCTACACCTTC. Translation: CNVVAPGDGYTF.

This clonotype was counted ten times or more. The chain is built from TRBV7-6 and TRBJ1-3, with D possibly being TRBD1 (5 bases). Looked up from germline, CDR1 is SGHVS and CDR2 is FNYEAQ. V gave up 4 bases and J gave up 0 bases, with 13 bases separating them. The CDR3 sequence is 16 residues long. In DNA, the CDR3 is TGTGCCAGCAGCTCTCAAACAGGCCTCTCTGGAAACACCATATATTTT. Translating gives CASSSQTGLSGNTIYF.

This clonotype has at least ten counts. The CDR3, as DNA: TGTGCCTGGAGGATCGGGACAGGTTCGTCCGGGGAGCTGTTTTTT. This codes for CAWRIGTGSSGELFF. The V call is TRBV30, the J call TRBJ2-2; 8 bases align to TRBD1. The ends lost 3 bases at V and 6 bases at J; junction bases unmatched: 9. The CDR3 totals 15 residues. Germline CDR1 and CDR2: GTSNPN and SVGIG (reference sequence).

This rearrangement joins TRBV2 to TRBJ1-2, with D possibly matching TRBD1 (6 bases). This CDR3 has 13 amino acids. Per the germline V gene, CDR1 is SNHLY and CDR2 is FYNNEI. The ends were cut back, 8 bases at V and 1 base at J, with 11 bases in the middle. The chain's CDR3 is CASATGVNYGYTF. CDR3 DNA: TGTGCCAGCGCGACAGGAGTTAACTATGGCTACACCTTC.

The table lists this clonotype with a few counts. The V gene is TRBV7-9, the J gene TRBJ1-1, with TRBD1 identical over 7 bases. Unmatched junction bases numbered 10, after V lost 4 bases and J lost 5 bases. The CDR3 is 15 amino acids. Germline V lookup: CDR1 SEHNR, CDR2 FQNEAQ (reference sequence). For the CDR3, the DNA is TGTGCCAGCAGCTCCCCACAGGGGATGGGGACTGAAGCTTTCTTT. Encoded protein: CASSSPQGMGTEAFF.

The gene calls are TRBV7-2 and TRBJ2-7; D may be TRBD2 (6 bases). Germline V lookup: CDR1 SGHTA, CDR2 FQGNSA. Trimming removed 5 bases from V and 7 bases from J, with 15 bases in between. The CDR3 sequence is 13 residues long. This CDR3 is CASSRGTRREQYF. CDR3 coding DNA: TGTGCCAGCAGCCGGGGGACTCGACGAGAGCAGTACTTC.

In this sample, this clonotype turned up many times. V gene TRBV12-3 or TRBV12-4 combines with J gene TRBJ1-1, with 7 bases fitting TRBD1. After removal of 5 bases from V and 5 bases from J, the junction contained 8 bases not matched to a gene. CDR3 length equals 14 residues. CDR3 nucleotides: TGTGCCAGCAGTACCGACAGGGTTGGTACTGAAGCTTTCTTT. Protein: CASSTDRVGTEAFF.

This clonotype has just a few counts. The rearrangement uses TRBV27 and TRBJ2-7; a weak D match, TRBD2 (5 bases). Germline V gene lookup returns CDR1 MNHEY and CDR2 SMNVEV (reference sequence). The V end lost 1 base, the J end lost 9 bases, and 19 bases lay between the germline ends. The CDR3 loop spans 15 amino acids. The CDR3 nucleotides are TGTGCCAGCAGTTTATACCCGGGGAGCACCGGAGGGCAGTACTTC. This translates into CASSLYPGSTGGQYF.

Many counts were recorded for this clonotype. J is TRBJ2-2 and V is TRBV28; D possibly corresponds to TRBD2 (6 bases). Germline CDR1 is MDHEN and CDR2 is SYDVKM. The CDR3 length is 15 residues. Trimming left V 5 bases short and J 3 bases short, with 13 bases between. The CDR3 nucleotides read TGTGCCAGCAGTATCGGGGGAAGGGACACCGGGGAGCTGTTTTTT. Residues: CASSIGGRDTGELFF.

This clonotype was counted ten times or more. The genes are TRBV4-2 and TRBJ2-7; 8 bases map to TRBD2. This CDR3 has 18 amino acids. Germline V CDR1 and CDR2: LGHNA, YNFKEQ. V lost 0 bases and J lost 1; bases outside the gene matches: 11. CDR3 in DNA: TGTGCCAGCAGCCAAGATCCCCTAGTGACGGGAGGGTCCTACGAGCAGTACTTC. It specifies CASSQDPLVTGGSYEQYF.

This clonotype was recorded at least ten times. The chain is built from TRBV2 and TRBJ1-2, with 9 bases identical to TRBD1. CDR3 length: 14 amino acids. CDR1 and CDR2 from the germline V gene are SNHLY and FYNNEI. V gave up 7 bases and J gave up 3 bases; unmatched junction bases: 6. The CDR3 region is CASTGQGVDYGYTF. The DNA of the CDR3 is TGTGCCAGCACGGGACAGGGAGTTGACTATGGCTACACCTTC.